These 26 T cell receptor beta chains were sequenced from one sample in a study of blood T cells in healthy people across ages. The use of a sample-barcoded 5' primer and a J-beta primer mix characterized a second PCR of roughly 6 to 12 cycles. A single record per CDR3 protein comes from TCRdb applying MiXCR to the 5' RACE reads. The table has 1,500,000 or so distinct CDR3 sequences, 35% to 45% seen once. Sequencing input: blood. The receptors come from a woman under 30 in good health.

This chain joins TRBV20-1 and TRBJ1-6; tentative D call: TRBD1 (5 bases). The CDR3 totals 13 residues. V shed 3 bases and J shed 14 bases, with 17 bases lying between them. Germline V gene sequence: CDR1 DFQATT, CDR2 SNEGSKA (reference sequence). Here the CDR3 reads CSASGQGRRALHF. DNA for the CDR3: TGCAGTGCTAGCGGGCAGGGAAGGAGGGCCCTCCACTTT.

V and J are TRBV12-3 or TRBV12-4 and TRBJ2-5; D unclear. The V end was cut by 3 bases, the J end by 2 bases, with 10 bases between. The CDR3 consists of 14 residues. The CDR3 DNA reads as TGTGCCAGCAGTTTGGTCCGGGTACAAGAGACCCAGTACTTC. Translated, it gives CASSLVRVQETQYF.

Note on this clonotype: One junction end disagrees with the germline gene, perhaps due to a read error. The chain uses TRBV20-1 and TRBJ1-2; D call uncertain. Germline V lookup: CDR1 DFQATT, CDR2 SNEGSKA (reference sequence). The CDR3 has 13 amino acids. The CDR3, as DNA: TGCAGTGCTAGTAGTGCAGGAAGCTATGGCTACACTTTC. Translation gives CSASSAGSYGYTF.

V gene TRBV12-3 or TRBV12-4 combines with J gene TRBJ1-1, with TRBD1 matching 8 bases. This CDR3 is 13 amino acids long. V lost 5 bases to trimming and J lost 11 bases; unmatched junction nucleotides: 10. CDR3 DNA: TGTGCCAGCAGTCCCTATGGGACAGGCCGGGCTTTCTTT. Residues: CASSPYGTGRAFF.

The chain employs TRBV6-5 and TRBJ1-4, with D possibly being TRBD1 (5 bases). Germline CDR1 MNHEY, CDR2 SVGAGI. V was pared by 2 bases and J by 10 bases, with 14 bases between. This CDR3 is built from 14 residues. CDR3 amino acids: CASSYGADGGKLFF. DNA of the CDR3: TGTGCCAGCAGTTACGGCGCTGATGGGGGAAAACTGTTTTTT.

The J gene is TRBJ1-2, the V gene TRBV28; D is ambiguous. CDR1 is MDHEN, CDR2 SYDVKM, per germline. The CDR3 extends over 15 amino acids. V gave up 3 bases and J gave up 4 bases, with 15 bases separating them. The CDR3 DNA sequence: TGTGCCAGCAGTTTGGTAACAGTGGGGTTCTATGGCTACACCTTC. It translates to CASSLVTVGFYGYTF.

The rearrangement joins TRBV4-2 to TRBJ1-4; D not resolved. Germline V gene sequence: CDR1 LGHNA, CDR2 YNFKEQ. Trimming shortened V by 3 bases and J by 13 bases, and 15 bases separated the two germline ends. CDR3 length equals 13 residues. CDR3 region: CASSQSLAARLFF. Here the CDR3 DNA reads TGTGCCAGCAGCCAGAGTTTGGCCGCGCGACTGTTTTTT.

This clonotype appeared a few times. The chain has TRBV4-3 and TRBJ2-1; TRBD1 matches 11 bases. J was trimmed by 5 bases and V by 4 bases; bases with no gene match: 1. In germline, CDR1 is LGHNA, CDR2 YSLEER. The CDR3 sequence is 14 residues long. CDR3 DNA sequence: TGCGCCAGCAGCCGGGACAGGGGGGACAATGAGCAGTTCTTC. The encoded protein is CASSRDRGDNEQFF.

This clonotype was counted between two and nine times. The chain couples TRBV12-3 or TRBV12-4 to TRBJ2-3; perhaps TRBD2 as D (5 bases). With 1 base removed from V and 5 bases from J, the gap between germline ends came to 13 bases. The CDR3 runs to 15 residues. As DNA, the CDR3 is TGTGCCAGCAGTTTAGTGGCTGCTCGGGGAGATACGCAGTATTTT. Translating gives CASSLVAARGDTQYF.

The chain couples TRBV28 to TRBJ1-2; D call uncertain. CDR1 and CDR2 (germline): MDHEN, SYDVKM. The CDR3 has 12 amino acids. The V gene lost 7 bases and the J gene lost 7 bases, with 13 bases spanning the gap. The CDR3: CASTYSTCGYTF. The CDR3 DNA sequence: TGTGCCAGCACCTACTCCACTTGTGGCTACACCTTC.

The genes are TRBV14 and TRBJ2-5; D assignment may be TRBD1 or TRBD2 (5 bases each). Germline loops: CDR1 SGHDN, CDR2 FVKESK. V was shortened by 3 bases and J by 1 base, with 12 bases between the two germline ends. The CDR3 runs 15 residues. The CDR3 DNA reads TGTGCCAGCAGCCACTTTGATGGGGGCCAAGAGACCCAGTACTTC. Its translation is CASSHFDGGQETQYF.

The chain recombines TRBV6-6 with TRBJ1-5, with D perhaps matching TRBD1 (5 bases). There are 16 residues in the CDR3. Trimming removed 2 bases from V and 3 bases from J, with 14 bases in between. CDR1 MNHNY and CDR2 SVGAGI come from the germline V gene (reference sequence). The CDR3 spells CASSYRKTAANQPQHF. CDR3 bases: TGTGCCAGCAGTTACCGTAAGACAGCGGCCAATCAGCCCCAGCATTTT.

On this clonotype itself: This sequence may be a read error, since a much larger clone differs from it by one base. CDR3 region: CASSYGTTDTQYF. DNA for the CDR3: TGTGCCAGCAGTTACGGGACCACAGATACGCAGTATTTT. This chain links TRBV6-6 with TRBJ2-3; either TRBD1 or TRBD2 may supply D (5 bases each). The germline V and J ends were trimmed by 2 bases and 2 bases, with 5 bases remaining between them. Per the germline V gene, CDR1 is MNHNY and CDR2 is SVGAGI (reference sequence). The CDR3 runs to 13 residues.

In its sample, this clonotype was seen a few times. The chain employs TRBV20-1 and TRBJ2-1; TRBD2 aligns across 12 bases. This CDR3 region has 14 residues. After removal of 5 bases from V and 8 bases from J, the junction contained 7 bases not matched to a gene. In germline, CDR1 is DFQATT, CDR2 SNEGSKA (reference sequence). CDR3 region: CSAPRLAGVHEQFF. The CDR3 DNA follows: TGCAGTGCTCCTCGACTAGCGGGAGTTCATGAGCAGTTCTTC.

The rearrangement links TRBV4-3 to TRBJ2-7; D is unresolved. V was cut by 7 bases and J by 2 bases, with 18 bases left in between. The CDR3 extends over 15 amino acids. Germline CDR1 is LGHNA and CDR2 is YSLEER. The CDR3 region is CASKVADQPPYEQYF. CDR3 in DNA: TGCGCCAGCAAAGTGGCGGACCAACCTCCCTACGAGCAGTACTTC.

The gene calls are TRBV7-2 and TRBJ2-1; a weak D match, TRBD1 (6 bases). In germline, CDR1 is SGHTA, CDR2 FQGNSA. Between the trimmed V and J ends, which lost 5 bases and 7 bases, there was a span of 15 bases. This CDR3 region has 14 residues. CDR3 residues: CASSDGQPRNEQFF. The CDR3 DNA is TGTGCCAGCAGCGATGGACAGCCGCGGAATGAGCAGTTCTTC.

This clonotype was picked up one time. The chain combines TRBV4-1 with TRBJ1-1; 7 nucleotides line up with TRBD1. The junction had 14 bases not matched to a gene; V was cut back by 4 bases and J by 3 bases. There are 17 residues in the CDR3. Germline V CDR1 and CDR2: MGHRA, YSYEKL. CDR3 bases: TGCGCCAGCAGCCCACGACAGGGTTATGGGTTATACACTGAAGCTTTCTTT. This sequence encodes CASSPRQGYGLYTEAFF.

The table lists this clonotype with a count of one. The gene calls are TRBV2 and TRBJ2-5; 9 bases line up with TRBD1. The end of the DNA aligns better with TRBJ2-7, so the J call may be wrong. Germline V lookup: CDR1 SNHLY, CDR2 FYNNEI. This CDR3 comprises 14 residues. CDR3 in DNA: TGTGCCAGCAGAACCGGGACAGGGAATCTCGAGCAGTACTTC. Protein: CASRTGTGNLEQYF.

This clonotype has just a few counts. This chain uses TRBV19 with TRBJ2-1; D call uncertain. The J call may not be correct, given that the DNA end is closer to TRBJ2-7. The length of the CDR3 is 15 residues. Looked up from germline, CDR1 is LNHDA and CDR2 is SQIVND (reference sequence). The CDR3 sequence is CASSIVQASYNEQYF. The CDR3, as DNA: TGTGCCAGTAGTATAGTACAAGCCTCCTACAATGAGCAGTACTTC.

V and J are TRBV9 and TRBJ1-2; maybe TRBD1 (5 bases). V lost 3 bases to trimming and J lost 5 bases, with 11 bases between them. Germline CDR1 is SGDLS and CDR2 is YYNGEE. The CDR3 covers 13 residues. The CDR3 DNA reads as TGTGCCAGCAGCGGCGGGACTGCTTATGGCTACACCTTC. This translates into CASSGGTAYGYTF.

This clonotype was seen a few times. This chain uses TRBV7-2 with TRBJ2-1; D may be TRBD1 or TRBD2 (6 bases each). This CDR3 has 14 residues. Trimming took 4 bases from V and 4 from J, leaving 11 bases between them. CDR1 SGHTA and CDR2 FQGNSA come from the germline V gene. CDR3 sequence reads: CASSWRGAYNEQFF. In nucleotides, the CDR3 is TGTGCCAGCAGCTGGAGGGGGGCATACAATGAGCAGTTCTTC.

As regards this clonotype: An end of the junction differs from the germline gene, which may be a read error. Here the CDR3 DNA reads TGTGCCAACAGCCTTACAACAGGGAACCTTGGGTACAATGAGCAGTTCTTC. Translating it yields CANSLTTGNLGYNEQFF. This sequence joins TRBV7-2 and TRBJ2-1; D might be TRBD1 (6 bases). The CDR3 sequence is 17 residues long. Germline V gene data show CDR1 as SGHTA and CDR2 as FQGNSA.

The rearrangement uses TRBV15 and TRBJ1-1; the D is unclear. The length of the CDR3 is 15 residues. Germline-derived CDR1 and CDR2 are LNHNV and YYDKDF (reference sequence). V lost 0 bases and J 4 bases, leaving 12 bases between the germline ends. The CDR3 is CATSRDHGVGTEAFF. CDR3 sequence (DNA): TGTGCCACCAGCAGAGATCACGGGGTTGGCACTGAAGCTTTCTTT.

This CDR3 is CASSYGSYRGRNEQYF. DNA for the CDR3: TGTGCCAGCAGTTACGGGTCTTACAGGGGCCGGAATGAGCAGTACTTC. The chain uses TRBV6-6 and TRBJ2-5, with 7 nucleotides matching TRBD1. J lost 11 bases, V lost 2 bases, and 17 bases had no gene match. The length of the CDR3 is 16 residues. Germline assignment: CDR1 MNHNY and CDR2 SVGAGI (reference sequence).

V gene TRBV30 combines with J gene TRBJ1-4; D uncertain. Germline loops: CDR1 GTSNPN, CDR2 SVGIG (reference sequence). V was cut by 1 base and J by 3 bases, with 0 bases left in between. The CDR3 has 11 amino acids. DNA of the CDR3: TGTGCCTGGAGTGCTAATGAAAAACTGTTTTTT. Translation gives CAWSANEKLFF.

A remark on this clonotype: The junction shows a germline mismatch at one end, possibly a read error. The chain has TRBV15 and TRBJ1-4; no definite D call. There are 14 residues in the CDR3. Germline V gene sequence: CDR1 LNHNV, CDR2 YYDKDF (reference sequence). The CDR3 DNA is TGTACCACCAGCAGAGCCGCAACTAATGAAAAACTGTTTTTT. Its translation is CTTSRAATNEKLFF.